This T cell receptor beta chain was sequenced during a study of OX40 agonist ivuxolimab in advanced cancers. For the wider study: The costimulatory receptor OX40 (CD134) was targeted by ivuxolimab, a fully human IgG2 agonistic monoclonal antibody. Peripheral TCRbeta sequencing was intended to test whether TCR sequence diversity was altered and clonal T-cell expansion was caused by ivuxolimab. Prior anti-PD-1, anti-PD-L1 or anti-CTLA-4 therapy was permitted, and checkpoint inhibitors had been received by about 36% of dose-escalation patients. The paper reports the monotherapy dose-escalation portion (N ≈ 50 patients) of the phase I ivuxolimab trial. Partial responses occurred in three dose-escalation patients: two with cutaneous melanoma and one with hepatocellular carcinoma. Of the roughly 53 patients in dose escalation, some 19 had hepatocellular carcinoma, some 15 had melanoma, 9 had renal cell carcinoma and 9 had head and neck cancer. In the dose-escalation cohort, nearly 85% of patients were male, and the mean age was roughly 56 years with a range of roughly 20 to 79. Intravenous ivuxolimab was administered to patients every 2 weeks at six dose levels: 0.01, 0.1, 0.3, 1.5, 3 and 10 mg/kg.

The paper's findings and limits, for the study overall: Low levels of normalized T-cell clonal expansion were also shown by some nonresponding patients. At doses from 0.1 to 3.0 mg/kg, clonal expansion was seen in both CD4+ and CD8+ blood T cells between baseline and week 6. The antigen specificity of the peripheral T cells that underwent clonal expansion was not determined. In the 0.1-3.0 mg/kg groups, partial responders had among the lowest normalized peripheral clonal expansion, particularly in CD8+ T cells. On average, CD8+ T cells showed more expanded clones than CD4+ T cells after ivuxolimab.

Patients with a history of autoimmune disease or receiving systemic immunosuppression were excluded from the trial. Peripheral blood for TCR sequencing was drawn from every dose cohort at baseline, at cycle 4 day 1 and at cycle 7 day 1. Samples were obtained from an open-label, multicenter, first-in-human phase I dose-escalation trial of ivuxolimab. Adults with locally advanced or metastatic melanoma, renal cell, hepatocellular, or head and neck squamous cell carcinoma were enrolled in the trial. Before TCR sequencing, CD4+ and CD8+ T cells were separately sorted from peripheral blood. This clone came up once. Its specific antigen is unknown. No much larger clone exists at a distance of one base, and base qualities are not known. The germline V gene sets CDR1 to SGHAT and CDR2 to FQNNGV. The germline V end is reduced by 3 bases and the J end by 5 bases; junction bases left unmatched: 7. Spanning cysteine to phenylalanine, the CDR3 consists of 15 amino acids. Just CDR3 DNA is preserved here, 45 bases in frame from base 1.

Genomic DNA was extracted from sorted cells for sequencing of the TCRbeta CDR3 region. TCRbeta CDR3 regions were sequenced using the immunoSEQ Assay. TCRdb holds this immuneACCESS table with in-frame rearrangements only. Some clones are missing; in checked studies, unresolved V genes explain under half, and the rest has no known cause. This sample gives roughly 80,000 clones in total; 85% to 95% of them show up just once. The ten most abundant clones make up approximately 0.7% of the sample. The source of this sequence is an adult with an advanced solid tumor such as melanoma, head and neck, liver or kidney cancer. The specimen was CD4+ or CD8+ T cells sorted from blood, collected in a trial of the OX40 agonist ivuxolimab. Rearrangement joined TRBV11-2 to TRBJ2-5; 9 central nucleotides agree with TRBD1. The DNA sequence is as follows: TGTGCCAGCAGCTTCCGGACAGGGGAGGGGGAGACCCAGTACTTC. This gives the protein CASSFRTGEGETQYF.